Listed below are T cell receptor beta chains from one sample, sequenced in a study of lymphopenia after photon versus proton radiotherapy. The table came from immunoSEQ multiplex PCR; TCRdb's copy has only in-frame clones and leaves some out. The sample lists fewer than 45,000 clones, about 86% occurring once. Sequences were derived from peripheral blood, sampled from a patient treated with proton-based radiotherapy. The source of these receptors is a woman aged 65 to 85 with pancreatic cancer. Some clones in this sample may be carry-over from other donors' samples. Both conserved end residues are part of each CDR3.

v_call: TRBV6-1; j_call: TRBJ2-1; cdr3_aa: CASSSGSANYNEQFF
v_call: TRBV11-2; j_call: TRBJ1-1; cdr3_aa: CASSPPRQLNTEAFF
v_call: TRBV2; j_call: TRBJ1-2; cdr3_aa: CASATTTANYGYTF
v_call: TRBV7-6; j_call: TRBJ2-3; cdr3_aa: CASSVRDRGLSDTQYF
v_call: TRBV11-2; j_call: NA; cdr3_aa: CASSPGRRDIYEQYF
v_call: TRBV28; j_call: TRBJ2-2; cdr3_aa: CASRASKDTGELFF
v_call: TRBV18; j_call: TRBJ1-1; cdr3_aa: CASSLNTEAFF
v_call: TRBV6-5; j_call: NA; cdr3_aa: CASRTAGSYEQYF
v_call: TRBV29-1; j_call: TRBJ2-3; cdr3_aa: CSVELHFTDTQYF
v_call: TRBV4-1; j_call: TRBJ2-7; cdr3_aa: CASSQAGAGRYEQYF
v_call: TRBV11-2; j_call: TRBJ2-1; cdr3_aa: CASSYGLLAGGGNEQFF
v_call: TRBV19; j_call: TRBJ1-1; cdr3_aa: CASSTLPTGTGLGTEAFF
v_call: TRBV5-1; j_call: TRBJ2-7; cdr3_aa: CASSLEGGSSYEQYF
v_call: TRBV6-1; j_call: TRBJ1-4; cdr3_aa: CASSGEVLNEKLFF